Included here is one T cell receptor beta chain sequence, with context. These data come from a study of blood T cell repertoires in COVID-19. About the research overall: The United States, Italy and Spain were the sources of the acute and convalescent COVID-19 samples. Sources were T cells, B-cell-depleted T cells, or PBMCs; the material itself was cDNA or gDNA.

Under the authors' procedure: It was from reference gene primer amplification that nucleated cell counts were estimated. Assay used: immunoSEQ multiplex PCR; TCRdb lists only in-frame clones, some missing. V, J and clone size are taken as reported in that table, and D and trimming were inferred from the DNA itself. The top ten clones hold around 0.84% of a sample with approximately 290,000 clones, roughly 91% of them seen once. Germline-derived CDR1 and CDR2 are MDHEN and SYDVKM. The CDR3 loop spans 14 amino acids. The germline V and J ends were trimmed by 4 bases and 6 bases, with 15 bases remaining between them.

Specimen: peripheral blood. The sequence derives from a man aged 25 to 40 with acute or convalescent COVID-19. The chain has TRBV28 and TRBJ1-1; D not resolved. The CDR3 coding sequence is TGTGCCAGCAGTTCCCCGGGAGGTGGGGCTGAAGCTTTCTTT. The encoded protein is CASSSPGGGAEAFF.